The clone carrying this T cell receptor beta chain came up once. Its antigen is unidentified. This sample was included in a study of cytomegalovirus exposure and HLA in healthy donors. The PCR contained 60 Vbeta and 13 Jbeta primers. Data came from immunoSEQ multiplex PCR; TCRdb stores just in-frame clones and leaves some out. This table has some 200,000 clones, roughly 90% appearing once. Overall study results and limits: HLA alleles showed associations with about 15,000 TCR beta sequences in a later analysis, at a 0.05 false discovery rate. In an earlier analysis, most TCR beta V segments were productive about 87% or about 30% of the time.

V was shortened by 2 bases and J by 0 bases, with 12 bases between the two germline ends. The germline V gene encodes CDR1 SGHRS and CDR2 YFSETQ. The CDR3 totals 16 residues. This rearrangement joins TRBV5-1 to TRBJ2-1; D is perhaps TRBD2 (5 bases). The sample comprised PBMCs. The receptor's source is a young woman in good health and CMV-seronegative. CDR3 bases: TGCGCCAGCAGCTTAAGACGGGAACGCTCCTACAATGAGCAGTTCTTC. Amino acids: CASSLRRERSYNEQFF.